The next 13 T cell receptor beta chains were all read from a single sample in a study of T cells after yellow fever vaccination. TCRdb reprocessed the 5' RACE reads with MiXCR, giving one entry per CDR3 protein. The sample shows a few hundred thousand distinct CDR3 sequences, approximately 16% of them seen only once. Specimen: PBMCs, collected 5 to 6 days after the first yellow fever vaccination. The receptors here all came from a man aged 18 to 35 who received the YFV17D yellow fever vaccine.

This clonotype was seen many times. The rearrangement joins TRBV28 to TRBJ1-6; perhaps TRBD1 as D (5 bases). Between the trimmed V and J ends, which lost 3 bases and 6 bases, there was a span of 12 bases. Germline lookup yields CDR1 MDHEN and CDR2 SYDVKM. This CDR3 has 15 amino acids. CDR3 nucleotide sequence: TGTGCCAGCAGTTTTCCGGGACTTACTAATTCACCCCTCCACTTT. Translating gives CASSFPGLTNSPLHF.

This clonotype occurred a few times. V and J are TRBV27 and TRBJ2-1; D possibly uses TRBD1 or TRBD2 (5 bases each). The V and J ends lost 3 bases and 8 bases respectively, with 14 bases between them. Germline V gene lookup returns CDR1 MNHEY and CDR2 SMNVEV (reference sequence). CDR3 length equals 14 residues. The CDR3 DNA reads as TGTGCCAGCAGTTTGCAGGGACGAGAGGATGAGCAGTTCTTC. Translating gives CASSLQGREDEQFF.

For the CDR3, the DNA is TGCGCCAGCAGCCAGGAAGACGGCTACGAGCAGTACTTC. As protein: CASSQEDGYEQYF. This rearrangement joins TRBV4-3 to TRBJ2-7; D gene unclear. The CDR3 is 13 amino acids. Looked up from germline, CDR1 is LGHNA and CDR2 is YSLEER. Trimming cost V 3 bases and J 3 bases, with 9 bases left between them.

The V call is TRBV7-2, the J call TRBJ1-4; 10 bases are shared with TRBD1. The CDR3 consists of 15 residues. Germline values: CDR1 SGHTA, CDR2 FQGNSA. The ends lost 7 bases at V and 8 bases at J; junction bases unmatched: 10. This CDR3 is CASTGAGTGEEKLFF. The DNA for the CDR3 is TGTGCCAGCACCGGGGCCGGGACAGGGGAAGAAAAACTGTTTTTT. The full variable domain, with the rest looked up from reference TRBV7-2 and TRBJ1-4, is GAGVSQSPSNKVTEKGKDVELRCDPISGHTALYWYRQSLGQGLEFLIYFQGNSAPDKSGLPSDRFSAERTGGSVSTLTIQRTQQEDSAVYLCASTGAGTGEEKLFFGSGTQLSVL.

There are a few counts of this clonotype. The rearrangement links TRBV20-1 to TRBJ2-1; 14 bases fit TRBD2. Germline CDR1 reads DFQATT; CDR2 reads SNEGSKA (reference sequence). V dropped 6 bases and J dropped 4; count of bases not matched to a gene: 14. The CDR3 loop spans 18 amino acids. The CDR3: CSAKSTGTSGGYYNEQFF. The CDR3 DNA is TGCAGTGCAAAATCAACTGGGACTAGCGGGGGTTATTACAATGAGCAGTTCTTC.

The genes are TRBV4-3 and TRBJ1-6; no clear D gene. Germline V gene sequence: CDR1 LGHNA, CDR2 YSLEER. The CDR3 has 13 amino acids. Trimming stripped 0 bases from V and 8 bases from J, with 5 bases between. Here the CDR3 reads CASSQDLDSPLHF. The CDR3 coding sequence is TGCGCCAGCAGCCAAGATTTGGATTCACCCCTCCACTTT.

The chain couples TRBV6-5 to TRBJ2-1; 8 bases are a match to TRBD1. The CDR3 totals 14 residues. CDR1 MNHEY and CDR2 SVGAGI come from the germline V gene. Trimming cost V 2 bases and J 3 bases; bases outside gene matches: 0. CDR3 nucleotides: TGTGCCAGCAGTTACACAGGGGGCTACAATGAGCAGTTCTTC. It specifies CASSYTGGYNEQFF.

This clonotype was recorded at least ten times. The chain combines TRBV5-1 with TRBJ2-2; D uncertain. V dropped 3 bases and J dropped 4 bases, with 10 bases sitting between them. The germline CDR1 and CDR2 sequences are SGHRS and YFSETQ. This CDR3 region has 14 residues. The CDR3 coding sequence is TGCGCCAGCAGCTCCGGGTCGACCACCGGGGAGCTGTTTTTT. Its protein product is CASSSGSTTGELFF.

In this sample, this clonotype turned up a few times. The chain uses TRBV20-1 and TRBJ2-3, with TRBD1 matching over 10 bases. The CDR3 totals 17 residues. The germline gives CDR1 DFQATT, CDR2 SNEGSKA (reference sequence). V lost 3 bases to trimming and J lost 2 bases; unmatched junction nucleotides: 11. CDR3 sequence reads: CSASGTRQGATTDTQYF. Here the CDR3 DNA reads TGCAGTGCTAGTGGGACCCGACAGGGGGCTACCACAGATACGCAGTATTTT.

This sequence joins TRBV7-9 and TRBJ2-7; a weak D match, TRBD1 (7 bases). Trimming pared 5 bases from V and 2 bases from J, leaving 16 bases between. Germline assignment: CDR1 SEHNR and CDR2 FQNEAQ (reference sequence). The length of the CDR3 is 15 residues. CDR3 DNA: TGTGCCAGCAGCGCGGGATCAGGGGGGCCCTACGAGCAGTACTTC. Encoded protein: CASSAGSGGPYEQYF.

Only one count was recorded for this clonotype. This chain connects TRBV4-1 to TRBJ2-7, with 10 bases aligning to TRBD2. This CDR3 contains 16 residues. The J segment lost 4 bases and the V segment lost 3 bases, leaving 9 bases of the junction unmatched. The germline CDR1 and CDR2 sequences are MGHRA and YSYEKL. The CDR3: CASSHEAGGPAYEQYF. CDR3 DNA: TGCGCCAGCAGCCACGAAGCGGGGGGGCCGGCTTACGAGCAGTACTTC.

The rearrangement joins TRBV5-1 to TRBJ1-1; perhaps TRBD1 as D (6 bases). The CDR3 has 15 amino acids. V lost 0 bases to trimming and J lost 7 bases, with 16 bases between them. Germline V lookup: CDR1 SGHRS, CDR2 YFSETQ. The CDR3 loop is CASSLALGQLDEAFF. The CDR3 nucleotides read TGCGCCAGCAGCTTGGCCCTCGGACAGTTAGATGAAGCTTTCTTT.

This clonotype has at least ten counts. This rearrangement joins TRBV29-1 to TRBJ2-5; 8 positions agree with TRBD2. Germline lookup yields CDR1 SQVTM and CDR2 ANQGSEA. Trimming removed 1 base from V and 10 bases from J; junction bases left unmatched: 11. The CDR3 spans 14 residues. The CDR3 nucleotides are TGCAGCGTTGAAGCGTTGTCTAGCGGGCTGGGCCAGTACTTC. Translating it yields CSVEALSSGLGQYF. Together with reference TRBV29-1 and TRBJ2-5, the CDR3 gives the full variable domain: SAVISQKPSRDICQRGTSLTIQCQVDSQVTMMFWYRQQPGQSLTLIATANQGSEATYESGFVIDKFPISRPNLTFSTLTVSNMSPEDSSIYLCSVEALSSGLGQYFGPGTRLLVL.